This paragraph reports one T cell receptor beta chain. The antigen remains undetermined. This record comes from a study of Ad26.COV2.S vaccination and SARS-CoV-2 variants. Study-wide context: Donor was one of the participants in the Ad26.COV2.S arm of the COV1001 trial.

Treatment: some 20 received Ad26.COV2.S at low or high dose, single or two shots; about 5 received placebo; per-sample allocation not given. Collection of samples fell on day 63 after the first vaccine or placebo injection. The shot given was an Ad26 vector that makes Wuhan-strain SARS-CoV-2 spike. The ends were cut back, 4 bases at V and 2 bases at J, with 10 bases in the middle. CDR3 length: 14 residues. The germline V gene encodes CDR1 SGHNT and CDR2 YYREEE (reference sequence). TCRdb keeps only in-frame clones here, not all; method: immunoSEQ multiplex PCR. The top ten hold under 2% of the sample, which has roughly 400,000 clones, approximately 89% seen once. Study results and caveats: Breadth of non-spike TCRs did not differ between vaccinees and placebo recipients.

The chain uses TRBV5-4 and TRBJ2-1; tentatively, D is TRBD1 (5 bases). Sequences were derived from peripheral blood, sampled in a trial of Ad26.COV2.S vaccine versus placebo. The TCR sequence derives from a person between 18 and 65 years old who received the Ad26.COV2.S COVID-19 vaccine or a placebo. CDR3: CASSAGQTYNEQFF. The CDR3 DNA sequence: TGTGCCAGCAGCGCCGGACAAACCTACAATGAGCAGTTCTTC.